This TCR beta chain was sequenced for a study of T cells in Graves' hyperthyroidism and ophthalmopathy. Study-level results: The authors' 13 V-J model separated ophthalmopathy from stable hyperthyroidism.

On this clonotype itself: What it binds is not known.

The investigators amplified TCR beta CDR3 regions from RNA transcripts. A first-round RT-PCR of the TCR CDR3 used the HTBI primer set. TCRdb reanalysed the multiplex PCR reads using MiXCR and keeps one entry per CDR3 protein. The data show approximately 600,000 distinct CDR3 sequences, around 20% seen once. The CDR3 has 14 amino acids. Trimming stripped 4 bases from V and 1 base from J, with 10 bases between. The germline CDR1 and CDR2 sequences are SEHNR and FQNEAQ (reference sequence). Disease lasting under 3 months, a NOSPECS grade of at least 4, and a Clinical Activity Score of at least 3 were features of the ophthalmopathy patients. Patients were excluded for uncontrolled infection, other autoimmune disease, pregnancy or lactation. An approximately 10 ml volume of fresh peripheral blood provided the PBMCs.

The specimen was blood. J is TRBJ2-5 and V is TRBV7-9, with D possibly being TRBD2 (7 bases). The TCR sequence derives from a man aged 30 to 45 with Graves' ophthalmopathy. This CDR3 reads CASSWGGPQETQYF. The CDR3 DNA reads as TGTGCCAGCAGCTGGGGGGGGCCCCAAGAGACCCAGTACTTC.